The TCR beta chain under discussion was sequenced for a study of cytomegalovirus exposure and HLA in healthy donors. Study-wide results and limits: After further analysis at a later stage, some 15,000 TCR beta sequences were associated with HLA alleles at 0.05 false discovery rate. Based on reports, TCR beta sequences accurately predicted HLA-A and HLA-B alleles for most subjects. The study put under 200 TCR beta chains on its list as cytomegalovirus-associated.

CDR1 SGHTA and CDR2 FQGTGA come from the germline V gene. Trimming cost V 3 bases and J 0 bases; bases outside gene matches: 9. The CDR3 is 20 residues long. Turning to this clone: Its antigen remains unidentified.

The PCR contained 60 Vbeta and 13 Jbeta primers. How the authors handled the data: There were 80 million or so unique TCR beta chains by a later count, and about 12 million of them were shared. Profiled with immunoSEQ multiplex PCR; TCRdb holds only in-frame clones, not every one. The V and J calls and clone size come from that table; D and trimming were worked out from the DNA. The sample has approximately 150,000 clones, approximately 80% seen once. The receptor was derived from a woman between 25 and 40 years old in good health and CMV-seronegative. The chain recombines TRBV7-3 with TRBJ2-1; 15 bases fit TRBD2. Sequenced: PBMCs. This CDR3 is CASSLPGTSGRKDSYNEQFF. For the CDR3, the DNA is TGTGCCAGCAGCTTGCCCGGGACTAGCGGGAGGAAAGACTCCTACAATGAGCAGTTCTTC.